This entry concerns a single T cell receptor beta chain. These data come from a study of T cell changes during pregnancy in multiple sclerosis. Germline CDR1 is SGHRS and CDR2 is YFSETQ. The CDR3 runs to 20 residues. With V trimmed by 4 bases and J by 1 base, 18 bases remained unmatched. Sequenced by immunoSEQ multiplex PCR; TCRdb stores in-frame clones only, minus some. The data contain about 100,000 clones, 85% to 95% of them singletons. The origin of this receptor is a female donor in good health, enrolled as a control in a pregnancy study. This specimen consisted of peripheral blood, obtained in the third trimester of pregnancy. The rearrangement links TRBV5-1 to TRBJ1-2; 11 bases are a match to TRBD1. CDR3 DNA: TGCGCCAGCAGCACGGCGGTGCGGGACAGGGGGATCACGGATAACTATGGCTACACCTTC. Translated: CASSTAVRDRGITDNYGYTF.